The 5 T cell receptor beta chains presented below share a single source sample, sequenced in a study of identical twins. From the 5' RACE reads, TCRdb called clonotypes with MiXCR, one entry per CDR3 protein. The sample shows about 290,000 distinct CDR3 sequences, nearly 9.5% of them seen only once. These same data were also listed under a study on yellow fever vaccine responses in identical twins.

Sequencing was performed on CD8+ T cells sorted from blood. The receptors derive from a woman younger than 35 in good health.

V usage is TRBV12-3 or TRBV12-4 and J usage is TRBJ2-2, with 10 bases identical to TRBD2. The V segment lost 6 bases and the J segment 2 bases; nucleotides outside the gene matches: 9. CDR3 length equals 17 residues. CDR3 loop: CASRMNSGRTNTGELFF. The CDR3 DNA is TGTGCCAGCAGAATGAATAGCGGGAGGACTAACACCGGGGAGCTGTTTTTT.

This clonotype was recorded a few times. The V and J genes are TRBV15 and TRBJ2-5, with D perhaps being TRBD1 or TRBD2 (5 bases each). Germline-derived CDR1 and CDR2 are LNHNV and YYDKDF (reference sequence). CDR3 length: 14 residues. The ends were cut back, 3 bases at V and 5 bases at J, with 13 bases in the middle. The CDR3 bases are TGTGCCACCAGCAGCCGGGGCAGGGTGGAGACCCAGTACTTC. Translating gives CATSSRGRVETQYF.

This clonotype has a count of ten or more. This chain links TRBV29-1 with TRBJ2-7, with D tentatively TRBD2 (7 bases). Between the trimmed V and J ends, which lost 4 bases and 0 bases, there was a span of 16 bases. This CDR3 contains 15 residues. The V gene's germline CDR1 is SQVTM and CDR2 ANQGSEA. The CDR3 DNA sequence: TGCAGCGTTGTAGGGGGGGACCACCTCTCCTACGAGCAGTACTTC. As protein: CSVVGGDHLSYEQYF.

A few counts support this clonotype. The V and J genes are TRBV4-3 and TRBJ2-7; unclear D gene. This CDR3 spans 15 amino acids. CDR1 LGHNA and CDR2 YSLEER come from the germline V gene. The V and J ends lost 1 base and 1 base respectively, with 11 bases between them. For the CDR3, the DNA is TGCGCCAGCAGCCAAGGCCGCGCATCATCCTACGAGCAGTACTTC. Amino acids: CASSQGRASSYEQYF.

This clonotype came up many times. The chain has TRBV6-2 or TRBV6-3 and TRBJ1-1, with D tentatively TRBD1 (6 bases). Trimming left V 0 bases short and J 1 base short, with 12 bases between. This CDR3 spans 16 amino acids. CDR1 and CDR2 from the germline V gene are MNHEY and SVGEGT. CDR3 DNA sequence: TGTGCCAGCAGTTACTCAACAGGGAAAGAGAACACTGAAGCTTTCTTT. Encoded protein: CASSYSTGKENTEAFF.